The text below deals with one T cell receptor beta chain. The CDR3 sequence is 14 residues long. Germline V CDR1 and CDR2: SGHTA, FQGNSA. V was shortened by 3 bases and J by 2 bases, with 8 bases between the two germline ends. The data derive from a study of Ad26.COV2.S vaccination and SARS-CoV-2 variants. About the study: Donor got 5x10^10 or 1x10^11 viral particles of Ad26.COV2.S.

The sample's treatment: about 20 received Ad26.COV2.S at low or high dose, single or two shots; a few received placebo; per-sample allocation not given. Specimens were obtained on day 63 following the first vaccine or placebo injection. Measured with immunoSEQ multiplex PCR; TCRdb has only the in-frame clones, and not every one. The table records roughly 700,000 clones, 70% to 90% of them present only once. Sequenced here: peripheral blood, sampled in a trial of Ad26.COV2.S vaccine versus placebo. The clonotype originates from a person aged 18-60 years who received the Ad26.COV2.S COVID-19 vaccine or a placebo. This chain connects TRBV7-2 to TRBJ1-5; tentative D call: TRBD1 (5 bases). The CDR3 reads CASSFRDRNQPQHF. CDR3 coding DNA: TGTGCCAGCAGCTTCCGGGACCGCAATCAGCCCCAGCATTTT.